This entry describes one TCR beta chain. Its antigen has not been determined. Base qualities are missing; no much larger clone stands one base away. The data are from a study of glioma-infiltrating T cells after dendritic cell vaccination (dated by TCRdb to the mid-2010s). Regarding the complete study: The cohort included about 15 glioblastoma patients drawn from Phase I and II dendritic cell vaccination trials, of whom 9 were newly diagnosed and 6 had recurrent disease. Between about 2002 and 2013, the patients were given dendritic cell vaccination pulsed with autologous tumor lysate. The vaccine consisted of monocyte-derived dendritic cells cultured less than 9 days with IL-4 and GM-CSF, then pulsed overnight with autologous tumor lysate. Each patient got three intradermal injections of the dendritic cell vaccine, spaced at biweekly intervals, in the arm below the axilla. Tumor-infiltrating lymphocyte content was quantified and tumor and blood repertoires were compared in dendritic cell-vaccinated glioblastoma patients by deep sequencing of TCR beta CDR3 regions. TCR sequencing metrics, including TIL content and tumor-blood repertoire overlap, were correlated with survival after dendritic cell vaccination. Overall results and qualifications from the work: TCR clonality showed no direct relationship with survival, which suggests that a diverse polyclonal response may be important. The three-group TCR overlap response model was characterized as speculative, and prospective validation of the model was stated to be required. The cohort was small and heterogeneous, few patients had complete blood and tumor sets, and even fewer had initial-recurrent tumor pairs. Higher estimated pretreatment TIL content predicted longer time to progression and overall survival after dendritic cell vaccination.

Selection of patients required sufficient residual fresh-frozen tumor tissue and over two years of available survival data. Although molecular status otherwise differed among the glioblastoma patients, no patient had an isocitrate dehydrogenase mutation. PBMC were collected before vaccination, two weeks after the third vaccination, and at tumor progression when it occurred. The Qiagen DNeasy Blood extraction Kit was used to extract genomic DNA. The germline V gene gives CDR1 as MDHEN and CDR2 as SYDVKM. Including the terminal cysteine and phenylalanine, the CDR3 comprises 16 residues. Solely the CDR3 DNA is kept, with 48 bases framed from the first base. Trimming removed 4 bases from V and 7 bases from J; the gene matches leave 10 bases unexplained. Using the immunoSEQ assay, TCRB CDR3 regions were amplified from 2 to 2.5 micrograms of genomic DNA, or from all available DNA when less than that was on hand. Multiplex PCR used 60 forward primers for TCR V beta segments and 13 reverse primers for J beta segments. Synthetic control templates were spiked into each sample at limiting dilution to estimate reads per starting template. The Illumina HiSeq System generated sequencing reads of 87 bp. The study's processing was this. PCR and sequencing errors were removed by merging closely related sequences with a nearest neighbor algorithm. TCR overlap was measured as the percentage of unique tumor TCR beta sequences also present in the same patient's peripheral blood. This immuneACCESS table, as held by TCRdb, lists in-frame sequences with V and J called but not all clones. Of the missing ones, under half trace to an unresolved V gene in checked studies; the others have no known cause. V and J calls and clone size are those listed in that table; D and trimming were worked out from the DNA. In all, the sample holds about 92,000 clones, and 80% to 90% of those were seen once. Clones ranked in the top ten supply about 15% of the sample.

This sample comprised blood, obtained before dendritic cell vaccination. The clonotype was recovered from a human donor with glioblastoma. The receptor chain draws on TRBV28 and TRBJ2-2; TRBD1 fits 9 bases in the junction. The DNA sequence is given as TGTGCCAGCAGTTCCGGGACAGGGCTGTTGGGCGGGGAGCTGTTTTTT. It is translated as CASSSGTGLLGGELFF.